Listed here are 22 T cell receptor beta chains from one sample, sequenced in a study of early T cells in non-severe SARS-CoV-2 infection. From the 5' RACE reads, TCRdb called clonotypes with MiXCR, one entry per CDR3 protein. The sample contains tens of thousands of distinct CDR3 sequences, roughly 13% of which appear only once. The material sequenced was whole blood. These receptors all stem from an adult who was a healthcare worker with PCR-confirmed SARS-CoV-2 infection or an uninfected control (not recorded which).

This clonotype was seen just once. The chain recombines TRBV7-3 with TRBJ1-2, with 7 bases lining up with TRBD1. With V trimmed by 5 bases and J by 8 bases, 8 bases remained unmatched. Germline V gene lookup returns CDR1 SGHTA and CDR2 FQGTGA. The CDR3 is made up of 13 amino acids. The CDR3 sequence is CASSPGTAGGYTF. CDR3 coding DNA: TGTGCCAGCAGCCCAGGGACAGCCGGGGGCTACACCTTC.

This clonotype showed up just a few times. V is TRBV11-2 and J is TRBJ2-7; a possible D gene is TRBD2 (6 bases). Trimming cost V 1 base and J 0 bases, with 13 bases left between them. Germline values: CDR1 SGHAT, CDR2 FQNNGV. This CDR3 region has 16 residues. The CDR3 DNA sequence: TGTGCCAGCAGCTTAGCCCCGGGACTTTCCTCCTACGAGCAGTACTTC. This translates into CASSLAPGLSSYEQYF.

This clonotype showed up just a few times. The V and J genes are TRBV7-9 and TRBJ1-4; 7 bases match TRBD1. CDR1 and CDR2 from the germline V gene are SEHNR and FQNEAQ (reference sequence). This CDR3 contains 15 residues. Losses at the gene ends were 6 bases for V and 7 bases for J; bases not matched to a gene: 11. The CDR3 bases are TGTGCCAGCAGTCAAAATTCAGGGGGAGGTGAAAAACTGTTTTTT. Amino acid sequence: CASSQNSGGGEKLFF.

This clonotype was observed at least ten times. The chain couples TRBV7-3 to TRBJ2-5; TRBD2 is a possible D gene (6 bases). The CDR3 spans 15 residues. Trimming stripped 2 bases from V and 0 bases from J, with 10 bases between. CDR1 and CDR2 (germline): SGHTA, FQGTGA. The CDR3 DNA sequence: TGTGCCAGCAGCTTACGGGGGAGAAACCAAGAGACCCAGTACTTC. Translated, it gives CASSLRGRNQETQYF.

This clonotype was found many times. The rearrangement joins TRBV27 to TRBJ2-5; the D gene is possibly TRBD2 (5 bases). The germline CDR1 and CDR2 sequences are MNHEY and SMNVEV (reference sequence). The V end was cut by 6 bases, the J end by 5 bases, with 10 bases between. The CDR3 totals 12 residues. CDR3 residues: CASSREGETQYF. CDR3 nucleotides: TGTGCCAGCAGCCGCGAGGGTGAGACCCAGTACTTC.

This clonotype was counted many times. The J gene is TRBJ1-4, the V gene TRBV6-6; D is unclear. The CDR3 runs 12 residues. With 2 bases removed from V and 5 bases from J, the gap between germline ends came to 3 bases. Germline values: CDR1 MNHNY, CDR2 SVGAGI (reference sequence). The CDR3 sequence: CASSYINEKLFF. The CDR3 DNA reads TGTGCCAGCAGTTACATAAATGAAAAACTGTTTTTT.

The table lists this clonotype with many counts. At one of its ends the junction is not consistent with the germline gene, which may arise from a read error. The V call is TRBV7-7, the J call TRBJ2-5; TRBD2 might be the D (5 bases). Germline values: CDR1 SSHAT, CDR2 FNYEAQ (reference sequence). The CDR3 covers 14 residues. As DNA, the CDR3 is TGTGCTAGCAGTCGGAGGATAGGGCAAGAGACCCAGTACTTC. It codes for CASSRRIGQETQYF. Full variable domain (missing parts from reference TRBV7-7 and TRBJ2-5): GAGVSQSPRYKVTKRGQDVTLRCDPISSHATLYWYQQALGQGPEFLTYFNYEAQPDKSGLPSDRFSAERPEGSISTLTIQRTEQRDSAMYRCASSRRIGQETQYFGPGTRLLVL.

This clonotype was seen many times. The chain recombines TRBV18 with TRBJ2-3, with TRBD2 matching 7 bases. CDR1 KGHSH and CDR2 LQKENI come from the germline V gene. CDR3 length equals 12 residues. The ends lost 4 bases at V and 10 bases at J; junction bases unmatched: 5. In DNA, the CDR3 is TGTGCCAGCTCACTTAGACTAGCTGCGCAGTATTTT. Its translation is CASSLRLAAQYF.

This clonotype was counted ten times or more. DNA for the CDR3: TGTGCCAGCTCACCACCCATAACCAGGGTGAGTGGGCAGTTCTTC. Its translation is CASSPPITRVSGQFF. The chain couples TRBV18 to TRBJ2-1; TRBD1 might be the D (5 bases). There are 15 residues in the CDR3. Germline CDR1 is KGHSH and CDR2 is LQKENI. V was cut by 0 bases and J by 12 bases, with 18 bases left in between. Full variable domain (missing parts from reference TRBV18 and TRBJ2-1): NAGVMQNPRHLVRRRGQEARLRCSPMKGHSHVYWYRQLPEEGLKFMVYLQKENIIDESGMPKERFSAEFPKEGPSILRIQQVVRGDSAAYFCASSPPITRVSGQFFGPGTRLTVL.

The J gene is TRBJ2-1, the V gene TRBV10-3, with D tentatively TRBD2 (6 bases). The germline V gene has CDR1 ENHRY and CDR2 SYGVKD. This CDR3 has 17 residues. The V end lost 6 bases, the J end lost 3 bases, and 21 bases lay between the germline ends. In nucleotides, the CDR3 is TGTGCCATCAGAGACCCCGGGACTCCGGACCTCTACAATGAGCAGTTCTTC. Translating it yields CAIRDPGTPDLYNEQFF.

At least ten counts were recorded for this clonotype. V is TRBV11-3 and J is TRBJ1-3, with D perhaps TRBD1 (6 bases). V lost 5 bases and J 3 bases, leaving 23 bases between the germline ends. Germline V lookup: CDR1 SGHNT, CDR2 YENEEA. The CDR3 consists of 18 residues. CDR3 loop: CASSPVMTGTRHGNTIYF. In DNA form, the CDR3 reads TGTGCCAGCAGCCCCGTGATGACCGGGACACGACATGGAAACACCATATATTTT.

This clonotype turned up a few times. V is TRBV7-8 and J is TRBJ2-1, with D possibly being TRBD2 (6 bases). This CDR3 region has 15 residues. Per the germline V gene, CDR1 is SGHVS and CDR2 is FQNEAQ. Deletions cut 4 bases from V and 10 bases from J, with 20 bases between. The CDR3 spells CASSSSRDFKREQFF. In nucleotides, the CDR3 is TGTGCCAGCAGCTCCTCCCGGGACTTTAAGAGAGAGCAGTTCTTC.

This clonotype has a handful of counts. The V call is TRBV18, the J call TRBJ2-1; 10 nucleotides align to TRBD1. Germline V gives CDR1 KGHSH, CDR2 LQKENI. This CDR3 is built from 14 residues. J gave up 1 base and V 6 bases, and 0 bases lay outside the gene matches. CDR3 in DNA: TGTGCCAGCTCGGACAGGGGGTCCTACAATGAGCAGTTCTTC. Protein product: CASSDRGSYNEQFF.

This clonotype was detected a few times. This sequence joins TRBV7-3 and TRBJ2-1; tentative D call: TRBD2 (5 bases). Germline CDR1 reads SGHTA; CDR2 reads FQGTGA. The CDR3 runs 15 residues. Trimming cost V 5 bases and J 4 bases, with 15 bases left between them. CDR3 residues: CASSPYGDSYNEQFF. DNA for the CDR3: TGTGCCAGCAGCCCATACGGGGATTCATACAATGAGCAGTTCTTC.

This clonotype was seen ten or more times. V usage is TRBV20-1 and J usage is TRBJ1-2, with D tentatively TRBD1 (6 bases). The V end lost 3 bases, the J end lost 4 bases, and 18 bases lay between the germline ends. CDR1 DFQATT and CDR2 SNEGSKA come from the germline V gene (reference sequence). This CDR3 comprises 15 residues. In DNA, the CDR3 is TGCAGTGCTAGTCGGACGGGGGCGGACAGCTATGGCTACACCTTC. Translating it yields CSASRTGADSYGYTF.

V and J are TRBV3-1 and TRBJ2-2; D uncertain. The germline CDR1 and CDR2 sequences are LGHDT and YNNKEL (reference sequence). V gave up 1 base and J gave up 2 bases, with 11 bases separating them. The CDR3 is 16 amino acids. The CDR3 coding sequence is TGTGCCAGCAGCCAAGGTGTGGGCGGAAACACCGGGGAGCTGTTTTTT. As protein: CASSQGVGGNTGELFF.

The chain carries TRBV12-3 or TRBV12-4 and TRBJ1-3; 11 bases fit TRBD1. CDR3 length: 14 amino acids. J gave up 7 bases and V 5 bases, and 4 bases lay outside the gene matches. The CDR3 region is CASSHRDRGNTIYF. Written as DNA, the CDR3 is TGTGCCAGCAGTCACCGGGACAGGGGGAACACCATATATTTT.

This chain's CDR3 is CASTRQISNTGELFF. CDR3 sequence (DNA): TGTGCCAGCACCCGACAGATATCAAACACCGGGGAGCTGTTTTTT. The gene calls are TRBV7-9 and TRBJ2-2; the D gene is possibly TRBD1 (5 bases). Germline CDR1 and CDR2: SEHNR and FQNEAQ (reference sequence). With 7 bases removed from V and 2 bases from J, the gap between germline ends came to 14 bases. The CDR3 totals 15 residues. Combining the CDR3 with reference TRBV7-9 and TRBJ2-2 gives the whole variable domain DTGVSQNPRHKITKRGQNVTFRCDPISEHNRLYWYRQTLGQGPEFLTYFQNEAQLEKSRLLSDRFSAERPKGSFSTLEIQRTEQGDSAMYLCASTRQISNTGELFFGEGSRLTVL.

This clonotype was seen a handful of times. CDR3 nucleotide sequence: TGTGCCAGCAGCTTAGAGAGTCAGGGGCTAGGCGGCTACACCTTC. Translation gives CASSLESQGLGGYTF. V is TRBV11-2 and J is TRBJ1-2; tentatively, D is TRBD1 (6 bases). This CDR3 is built from 15 residues. The V end was cut by 0 bases, the J end by 8 bases, with 16 bases between. Germline loops: CDR1 SGHAT, CDR2 FQNNGV.

This clonotype was counted ten times or more. The chain employs TRBV9 and TRBJ2-2, with D uncertain. The V and J ends lost 3 bases and 5 bases respectively, with 8 bases between them. The CDR3 totals 13 residues. Germline CDR1 and CDR2: SGDLS and YYNGEE. CDR3 sequence reads: CASSEGLTGELFF. CDR3 DNA: TGTGCCAGCAGCGAGGGTTTAACCGGGGAGCTGTTTTTT.

This clonotype has a count of ten or more. The gene calls are TRBV20-1 and TRBJ2-5; possibly TRBD1 or TRBD2 for D (5 bases each). The germline V and J ends were trimmed by 0 bases and 2 bases, with 10 bases remaining between them. Germline-derived CDR1 and CDR2 are DFQATT and SNEGSKA (reference sequence). The CDR3 covers 14 residues. CDR3 protein: CSARDAREQETQYF. CDR3 DNA sequence: TGCAGTGCTAGAGATGCCAGGGAGCAAGAGACCCAGTACTTC.

CDR3 in amino acids: CAISESGGTKPFF. CDR3 nucleotide sequence: TGTGCCATCAGTGAGTCGGGCGGGACTAAGCCGTTCTTC. The rearrangement links TRBV10-3 to TRBJ2-1; 7 bases align to TRBD2. Germline CDR1 ENHRY, CDR2 SYGVKD. V was pared by 0 bases and J by 15 bases, with 8 bases of the junction left unmatched. CDR3 length equals 13 residues.